This is a list of T cell receptor beta chains from one sample in a study of PD-1 blockade in classical Hodgkin lymphoma. Libraries were prepared by immunoSEQ multiplex PCR; TCRdb keeps only in-frame clonotypes and omits some of them. In the table there are tens of thousands of clones, about 90% of which are singletons. The specimen was peripheral blood mononuclear cells (PBMCs), collected before the fourth cycle of nivolumab. Every receptor here comes from a human donor with classical Hodgkin lymphoma. Both conserved end residues are part of each CDR3. D genes are given only for firm matches. Clone size is shown for a subset of rows, as once, few, many or a class of expanded clone.

d_gene: TRBD2
abundance: .
v_gene: TRBV7-8
j_gene: TRBJ2-7
CDR3nt: TGTGCCAGCAGCGGAAGGCTAGCGGGGGTATACGAGCAGTACTTC
CDR3aa: CASSGRLAGVYEQYF

d_gene: .
abundance: .
v_gene: TRBV2
j_gene: TRBJ1-5
CDR3nt: TGTGCCCTTCAGATCGAGTTGGATCAGCCCCAGCATTTT
CDR3aa: CALQIELDQPQHF

d_gene: TRBD1
abundance: .
v_gene: TRBV18
j_gene: TRBJ2-5
CDR3nt: TGTGCCAGCTCCGACCGGGACAGGGCAAGGGAGACCCAGTACTTC
CDR3aa: CASSDRDRARETQYF

d_gene: .
abundance: once
v_gene: TRBV30
j_gene: TRBJ1-2
CDR3nt: TGTGCCTGGAGCGTCCTTCAGGGCTATGGCTACACCTTC
CDR3aa: CAWSVLQGYGYTF

d_gene: .
abundance: .
v_gene: TRBV9
j_gene: TRBJ2-2
CDR3nt: TGTGCCAGTAAGGTAGCGAACACCGGGGAGCTGTTTTTT
CDR3aa: CASKVANTGELFF

d_gene: TRBD2
abundance: .
v_gene: TRBV5-5
j_gene: TRBJ2-1
CDR3nt: TGTGCCAGCAGCCTCGGGGGGGAATCCTACAATGAGCAGTTCTTC
CDR3aa: CASSLGGESYNEQFF

d_gene: .
abundance: .
v_gene: TRBV4-1
j_gene: TRBJ1-1
CDR3nt: TGCGCCAGCAGACCTTATGACCTCGGCACTGAAGCTTTCTTT
CDR3aa: CASRPYDLGTEAFF

d_gene: TRBD1
abundance: .
v_gene: TRBV7-9
j_gene: TRBJ1-4
CDR3nt: TGTGCCAGCAGCTTTTCGGGACAGGGTGAAAAACTGTTTTTT
CDR3aa: CASSFSGQGEKLFF

d_gene: .
abundance: .
v_gene: TRBV5-3
j_gene: TRBJ2-7
CDR3nt: TGTGCCAGAAGGTTGAGAATCAACGAGCAGTACTTC
CDR3aa: CARRLRINEQYF

d_gene: .
abundance: .
v_gene: TRBV6-6
j_gene: TRBJ1-4
CDR3nt: TGTGCCAGCAGGGGGGCGGATGAAAAACTGTTTTTT
CDR3aa: CASRGADEKLFF

d_gene: .
abundance: .
v_gene: TRBV18
j_gene: TRBJ1-6
CDR3nt: TGTGCCAGCTCACCCCAGACAGCTGATAACGATTCACCCCTCCACTTT
CDR3aa: CASSPQTADNDSPLHF

d_gene: .
abundance: .
v_gene: TRBV10-2
j_gene: TRBJ2-1
CDR3nt: TGCGCCAGCAGTGAGATTTACAATGAGCAGTTCTTC
CDR3aa: CASSEIYNEQFF

d_gene: .
abundance: .
v_gene: TRBV6-1
j_gene: TRBJ1-5
CDR3nt: TGTGCCAGCAGTGGGAGCTATAGCAATCAGCCCCAGCATTTT
CDR3aa: CASSGSYSNQPQHF

d_gene: .
abundance: .
v_gene: TRBV30
j_gene: TRBJ1-6
CDR3nt: TGTGCCGCCACGGGGGCTGGAGGACTCTCCTATAATTCACCCCTCCACTTT
CDR3aa: CAATGAGGLSYNSPLHF

d_gene: TRBD2
abundance: .
v_gene: TRBV11-2
j_gene: TRBJ2-1
CDR3nt: TGTGCCAGCAGCTTAGTGGAGTTAGCGGGGTTTACCTACAATGAGCAGTTCTTC
CDR3aa: CASSLVELAGFTYNEQFF

d_gene: .
abundance: .
v_gene: TRBV19
j_gene: TRBJ1-1
CDR3nt: TGTGCCAGTAGAACTTACATAGGGATTACTGAAGCTTTCTTT
CDR3aa: CASRTYIGITEAFF

d_gene: TRBD2
abundance: .
v_gene: TRBV5-5
j_gene: TRBJ2-3
CDR3nt: TGTGCCAGCAGCTCCTTAATGAAGCGGGGGGTTTACACAGATACGCAGTATTTT
CDR3aa: CASSSLMKRGVYTDTQYF

d_gene: .
abundance: .
v_gene: TRBV4-2
j_gene: TRBJ2-5
CDR3nt: TGTGCCAGCAGCCAAGTCTTCTCTACCCTCGGGGAAGAGACCCAGTACTTC
CDR3aa: CASSQVFSTLGEETQYF

d_gene: TRBD2
abundance: .
v_gene: TRBV6-5
j_gene: TRBJ2-3
CDR3nt: TGTGCCAGCGGCGCTGAGCGGGGGGGAGATACGCAGTATTTT
CDR3aa: CASGAERGGDTQYF

d_gene: .
abundance: once
v_gene: TRBV7-6
j_gene: TRBJ2-5
CDR3nt: TGTGCCAGCAGCCGACGTGGGGACTTTGAGACCCAGTACTTC
CDR3aa: CASSRRGDFETQYF

d_gene: .
abundance: .
v_gene: TRBV7-2
j_gene: TRBJ2-1
CDR3nt: TGTGCCAGCAGCTTACCCCTAGGGACTCTGAGGTGGGAGCAGTTCTTC
CDR3aa: CASSLPLGTLRWEQFF

d_gene: TRBD2
abundance: .
v_gene: TRBV13
j_gene: TRBJ2-7
CDR3nt: TGTGCCAGCAGCCTGACCAGGACTAGCGGGACTGGCGAGCAGTACTTC
CDR3aa: CASSLTRTSGTGEQYF

d_gene: .
abundance: .
v_gene: TRBV4-1
j_gene: TRBJ1-6
CDR3nt: TGCGCCAGCAGTCCCCTTTTCGGGGGCGGTAATTCACCCCTCCACTTT
CDR3aa: CASSPLFGGGNSPLHF

d_gene: TRBD1
abundance: .
v_gene: TRBV18
j_gene: TRBJ1-1
CDR3nt: TGTGCCAGCTCACCAGGGACAGGGGGCGCCTACGAAGCTTTCTTT
CDR3aa: CASSPGTGGAYEAFF

d_gene: .
abundance: once
v_gene: TRBV5-1
j_gene: TRBJ1-2
CDR3nt: TGCGCCAGTGCGGACCCTTTCGTTAAGTCGTCCGAACGTGGCTACACCTTC
CDR3aa: CASADPFVKSSERGYTF

d_gene: .
abundance: .
v_gene: TRBV30
j_gene: TRBJ1-6
CDR3nt: TGTGCCTGGAGAGGAGTGCGCTCCTATAATTCACCCCTCCACTTT
CDR3aa: CAWRGVRSYNSPLHF

d_gene: .
abundance: .
v_gene: TRBV29-1
j_gene: TRBJ2-1
CDR3nt: TGCAGCGTTGAAGGGGCAGGGAGGAATGAGCAGTTCTTC
CDR3aa: CSVEGAGRNEQFF

d_gene: TRBD2
abundance: .
v_gene: TRBV7-9
j_gene: TRBJ2-3
CDR3nt: TGTGCCAGCAGCTTTCCACCACTAGCGCCTGCTTCAGATACGCAGTATTTT
CDR3aa: CASSFPPLAPASDTQYF

d_gene: TRBD1
abundance: .
v_gene: TRBV29-1
j_gene: TRBJ1-1
CDR3nt: TGCAGCGTCCTAGGTCCCGGGACAGGGAAGGGGCCTGAAGCTTTCTTT
CDR3aa: CSVLGPGTGKGPEAFF

d_gene: .
abundance: .
v_gene: TRBV4-1
j_gene: TRBJ2-1
CDR3nt: TGCGCCAGCAGCCTACCGGGACTCAAAAATGAGCAGTTCTTC
CDR3aa: CASSLPGLKNEQFF

d_gene: .
abundance: .
v_gene: TRBV4-1
j_gene: TRBJ2-1
CDR3nt: TGCGCCAGCAGCCAAATTGGGGCGGCGTACAATGAGCAGTTCTTC
CDR3aa: CASSQIGAAYNEQFF

d_gene: .
abundance: .
v_gene: TRBV18
j_gene: TRBJ1-5
CDR3nt: TGTGCCAGCTCAAAGGGGGAAAGCAATCAGCCCCAGCATTTT
CDR3aa: CASSKGESNQPQHF

d_gene: .
abundance: .
v_gene: TRBV19
j_gene: TRBJ1-4
CDR3nt: TGTGCCAGTAGTATCGGGGCCCTCTCAACTAATGAAAAACTGTTTTTT
CDR3aa: CASSIGALSTNEKLFF

d_gene: .
abundance: once
v_gene: TRBV7-8
j_gene: TRBJ2-1
CDR3nt: TGTGCCAGCAGCTTAATTGAGTCCAATGAGCAGTTCTTC
CDR3aa: CASSLIESNEQFF

d_gene: TRBD1
abundance: once
v_gene: TRBV7-2
j_gene: TRBJ2-5
CDR3nt: TGTGCCAGCAGCCTAACGACGGGACAGGGGCAAGAGACCCAGTACTTC
CDR3aa: CASSLTTGQGQETQYF

d_gene: .
abundance: many
v_gene: TRBV27
j_gene: TRBJ1-1
CDR3nt: TGTGCCAGCAGTATCCTTGCCCTGGGGGGACTAAGGACTGAAGCTTTCTTT
CDR3aa: CASSILALGGLRTEAFF

d_gene: .
abundance: once
v_gene: TRBV7-9
j_gene: TRBJ1-1
CDR3nt: TGTGCCAGCAGCTTAGTTTCCCTTCCTGTGAACACTGAAGCTTTCTTT
CDR3aa: CASSLVSLPVNTEAFF

d_gene: .
abundance: .
v_gene: TRBV20-1
j_gene: TRBJ1-2
CDR3nt: TGCAGTGCTAGACAGCTTTATGGCTACACCTTC
CDR3aa: CSARQLYGYTF

d_gene: .
abundance: .
v_gene: TRBV18
j_gene: TRBJ2-1
CDR3nt: TGTGCCAGCTCACCACAATACAATGAGCAGTTCTTC
CDR3aa: CASSPQYNEQFF

d_gene: TRBD2
abundance: .
v_gene: TRBV27
j_gene: TRBJ2-2
CDR3nt: TGTGCCAGCAGTTTATCGAGGCTAGCGGCGAACACCGGGGAGCTGTTTTTT
CDR3aa: CASSLSRLAANTGELFF

d_gene: .
abundance: .
v_gene: TRBV13
j_gene: TRBJ2-5
CDR3nt: TGTGCCAGCAGCCCCCTAAAGCAGGGGGACTTGGCCCAGTACTTC
CDR3aa: CASSPLKQGDLAQYF

d_gene: .
abundance: .
v_gene: TRBV5-4
j_gene: TRBJ2-3
CDR3nt: TGTGCCAGCAGCTCACTAAACGAGGCAGATACGCAGTATTTT
CDR3aa: CASSSLNEADTQYF

d_gene: TRBD2
abundance: few
v_gene: TRBV11-2
j_gene: TRBJ2-3
CDR3nt: TGTGCCAGCAGCCCAGGGACTAGCGGGGGTCTTTGGGCAGATACGCAGTATTTT
CDR3aa: CASSPGTSGGLWADTQYF

d_gene: .
abundance: few
v_gene: TRBV4-1
j_gene: TRBJ2-7
CDR3nt: TGCGCCAGCAGCCTTGTCCGGGGCTCCTACGAGCAGTACTTC
CDR3aa: CASSLVRGSYEQYF

d_gene: .
abundance: few
v_gene: TRBV19
j_gene: TRBJ1-2
CDR3nt: TGTGCCAGTAGTATTAGCGGGACAAGTAACTATGGCTACACCTTC
CDR3aa: CASSISGTSNYGYTF

d_gene: .
abundance: .
v_gene: TRBV4-2
j_gene: TRBJ2-3
CDR3nt: TGTGCCAGCGATACTTGGCCGGAGCGAGATACGCAGTATTTT
CDR3aa: CASDTWPERDTQYF

d_gene: .
abundance: .
v_gene: TRBV6-1
j_gene: TRBJ1-4
CDR3nt: TGTGCCAGCAGTGTAGAAGAAAAACTGTTTTTT
CDR3aa: CASSVEEKLFF

d_gene: TRBD1
abundance: .
v_gene: TRBV6-6
j_gene: TRBJ1-1
CDR3nt: TGTGCCAGCAGTTACCCACAGGGGGAGGCTAGGGCTTTCTTT
CDR3aa: CASSYPQGEARAFF

d_gene: TRBD1
abundance: .
v_gene: TRBV19
j_gene: TRBJ2-3
CDR3nt: TGTGCCAGTAGTACAGGACAGGGCCACACAGATACGCAGTATTTT
CDR3aa: CASSTGQGHTDTQYF

d_gene: .
abundance: .
v_gene: TRBV13
j_gene: TRBJ2-1
CDR3nt: TGTGCCAGCAGCTCAGGGACACCCTTTGAGCAGTTCTTC
CDR3aa: CASSSGTPFEQFF

d_gene: TRBD2
abundance: .
v_gene: TRBV11-3
j_gene: TRBJ2-1
CDR3nt: TGTGCCAGCAGCCAAGCTAGCGGGGGTCTCAATGAGCAGTTCTTC
CDR3aa: CASSQASGGLNEQFF

d_gene: .
abundance: .
v_gene: TRBV5-1
j_gene: TRBJ1-3
CDR3nt: TGCGCCAGCAGCTTGGCGGGGTATGGAAACACCATATATTTT
CDR3aa: CASSLAGYGNTIYF

d_gene: .
abundance: .
v_gene: TRBV5-1
j_gene: TRBJ2-5
CDR3nt: TGCGCCAGCAGCTCTACTAGACAAGAGACCCAGTACTTC
CDR3aa: CASSSTRQETQYF

d_gene: .
abundance: .
v_gene: TRBV7-9
j_gene: TRBJ1-2
CDR3nt: TGTGCCAGCAGCTTAGTGAAGGGTGACTATGGCTACACCTTC
CDR3aa: CASSLVKGDYGYTF

d_gene: .
abundance: .
v_gene: TRBV6-1
j_gene: TRBJ1-4
CDR3nt: TGTGCCAGCAGTGAAGTGAGCGGGGGTCAACTGTTTTTT
CDR3aa: CASSEVSGGQLFF

d_gene: .
abundance: .
v_gene: TRBV18
j_gene: TRBJ1-1
CDR3nt: TGTGCCAGCTCACCGTTGGAGAGAGAAGCTTTCTTT
CDR3aa: CASSPLEREAFF

d_gene: .
abundance: .
v_gene: TRBV30
j_gene: TRBJ1-2
CDR3nt: TGTGCCTGGAGTGTACTTGTTCTCGAAAACTATGGCTACACCTTC
CDR3aa: CAWSVLVLENYGYTF

d_gene: .
abundance: .
v_gene: TRBV6-5
j_gene: TRBJ2-5
CDR3nt: TGTGCCAGCAGTTACGTGGGGGAGGCCCAGTACTTC
CDR3aa: CASSYVGEAQYF

d_gene: TRBD2
abundance: .
v_gene: TRBV5-4
j_gene: TRBJ2-3
CDR3nt: TGTGCCAGCAGCTTGGCCGGGGGGTACACAGATACGCAGTATTTT
CDR3aa: CASSLAGGYTDTQYF

d_gene: .
abundance: few
v_gene: TRBV6-5
j_gene: TRBJ1-1
CDR3nt: TGTGCCGCCCAGGGCTCAGGCACTGAAGCTTTCTTT
CDR3aa: CAAQGSGTEAFF